The TCR beta chain described here comes from a study of blood T cell repertoires in COVID-19. Measured with immunoSEQ multiplex PCR; TCRdb has only the in-frame clones, and not every one. The profile shows 300,000 to 400,000 clones, almost 90% of them singletons. The germline V gene encodes CDR1 GTSNPN and CDR2 SVGIG (reference sequence). J lost 5 bases, V lost 5 bases, and 11 bases had no gene match. The CDR3 has 14 amino acids. The sample taken for sequencing was peripheral blood. The TCR comes from a woman in her seventies with COVID-19, enrolled during active disease. The chain joins TRBV30 to TRBJ2-5; TRBD1 matches 7 bases. CDR3 nucleotides: TGTGCCTGGGGAGCGACAGGGTTGTTGGAGACCCAGTACTTC. Its translation: CAWGATGLLETQYF.